What follows are 21 T cell receptor beta chains derived from one specimen sequenced in a study of beta chain features in type 1 diabetes. Since all of the isolated RNA was reverse transcribed, expressed TCRB transcripts were what got sequenced. Produced via immunoSEQ multiplex PCR; TCRdb's table is partial and in-frame only. The data contain roughly 500,000 clones, roughly an eighth of them seen just once; the ten biggest clones take up roughly 0.046%. Sequenced sample: naive CD4+ T cells from blood. These TCRs come from a woman between 18 and 29 years old in good health.

The chain couples TRBV7-2 to TRBJ1-5; D ambiguous. The ends were cut back, 5 bases at V and 0 bases at J, with 11 bases in the middle. Per the germline V gene, CDR1 is SGHTA and CDR2 is FQGNSA. The CDR3 spans 15 residues. The CDR3 loop reads CASSQGPISNQPQHF. The DNA of the CDR3 is TGTGCCAGCAGCCAAGGGCCCATTAGCAATCAGCCCCAGCATTTT.

CDR3 loop: CASSLAGGRRELFF. In nucleotides, the CDR3 is TGTGCCAGCAGCTTGGCGGGAGGGCGTAGGGAGCTGTTTTTT. The rearrangement uses TRBV7-2 and TRBJ2-2; 9 bases match TRBD2. Germline V CDR1 and CDR2: SGHTA, FQGNSA. V dropped 3 bases and J dropped 9; count of bases not matched to a gene: 5. This CDR3 has 14 residues.

In its sample, this clone was seen a few times. V usage is TRBV6-1 and J usage is TRBJ1-2; D not resolved. From germline, CDR1 is MNHNS and CDR2 SASEGT. V lost 3 bases and J 4 bases, leaving 21 bases between the germline ends. This CDR3 is built from 17 residues. The CDR3 DNA follows: TGTGCCAGCAGTGAGTCCCCGCGAGGATTTCGGGTCTATGGCTACACCTTC. Its translation is CASSESPRGFRVYGYTF.

This clone was seen ten or more times. The V gene is TRBV27, the J gene TRBJ2-7; D is unresolved. Looked up from germline, CDR1 is MNHEY and CDR2 is SMNVEV (reference sequence). The CDR3 has 10 residues. The V end lost 7 bases, the J end lost 7 bases, and 8 bases lay between the germline ends. The CDR3 nucleotides read TGTGCCAGCACCGTAGTAGAGCAGTACGTC. It specifies CASTVVEQYV.

In this sample, this clone turned up a few times. This sequence joins TRBV6-1 and TRBJ2-1, with no clear D. The CDR3 loop spans 13 amino acids. Germline loops: CDR1 MNHNS, CDR2 SASEGT. V gave up 1 base and J gave up 9 bases, with 10 bases separating them. In DNA form, the CDR3 reads TGTGCCAGCAGTGAAGGACGGAGTCTTGAGCAGTTCTTC. Encoded protein: CASSEGRSLEQFF.

This clone turned up a few times. This sequence joins TRBV9 and TRBJ1-1; D possibly corresponds to TRBD1 (5 bases). CDR1 and CDR2 from the germline V gene are SGDLS and YYNGEE. V was shortened by 0 bases and J by 7 bases, with 13 bases between the two germline ends. This CDR3 comprises 14 residues. The CDR3 here is CASSVAGRIGEAFF. The CDR3 coding sequence is TGTGCCAGCAGCGTAGCAGGGCGTATAGGTGAAGCTTTCTTT.

This clone was found a few times. This chain joins TRBV29-1 and TRBJ2-5, with D possibly matching TRBD1 (7 bases). V lost 6 bases and J 0 bases, leaving 11 bases between the germline ends. CDR1 and CDR2 (germline): SQVTM, ANQGSEA. The CDR3 spans 13 residues. Here the CDR3 reads CSVEGQNQETQYF. The CDR3 nucleotides are TGCAGCGTGGAGGGACAGAACCAAGAGACCCAGTACTTC.

This clone was seen a few times. V and J are TRBV5-1 and TRBJ2-3; 7 nucleotides match TRBD1. J lost 5 bases, V lost 0 bases, and 3 bases had no gene match. The CDR3 length is 14 residues. The germline V gene encodes CDR1 SGHRS and CDR2 YFSETQ. The CDR3 sequence is CASSLVQGKDTQYF. The CDR3 bases are TGCGCCAGCAGCTTGGTACAGGGGAAAGATACGCAGTATTTT.

This clone was observed a handful of times. A read error may account for a junction end that differs from germline. CDR3 nucleotide sequence: TGTGCTAGCAGCTTAAGGACAGGGGCCTACGAGCAGTACTTC. Its protein product is CASSLRTGAYEQYF. The chain uses TRBV7-7 and TRBJ2-7; 9 bases line up with TRBD1. This CDR3 contains 14 residues. Germline-derived CDR1 and CDR2 are SSHAT and FNYEAQ (reference sequence). Complete variable domain (other parts from reference TRBV7-7 and TRBJ2-7): GAGVSQSPRYKVTKRGQDVTLRCDPISSHATLYWYQQALGQGPEFLTYFNYEAQPDKSGLPSDRFSAERPEGSISTLTIQRTEQRDSAMYRCASSLRTGAYEQYFGPGTRLTVT.

The chain employs TRBV28 and TRBJ1-6, with 8 positions matching TRBD1. The CDR3 loop spans 14 amino acids. V gave up 3 bases and J gave up 12 bases; unmatched junction bases: 7. CDR1 and CDR2 from the germline V gene are MDHEN and SYDVKM. CDR3 nucleotides: TGTGCCAGCAGTTTTACGGACAGGGATCTACCCCTCCACTTT. Residues: CASSFTDRDLPLHF.

The V and J genes are TRBV9 and TRBJ2-2, with D unresolved. Trimming shortened V by 3 bases and J by 1 base, and 10 bases separated the two germline ends. The CDR3 runs to 15 residues. Germline assignment: CDR1 SGDLS and CDR2 YYNGEE. The CDR3 spells CASSDLKVNTGELFF. The CDR3 coding sequence is TGTGCCAGCAGCGATTTGAAAGTGAACACCGGGGAGCTGTTTTTT.

This clone was found a few times. The V and J genes are TRBV7-2 and TRBJ2-4; D possibly uses TRBD1 or TRBD2 (5 bases each). Germline values: CDR1 SGHTA, CDR2 FQGNSA. The CDR3 loop spans 16 amino acids. Trimming took 0 bases from V and 0 from J, leaving 9 bases between them. The CDR3 DNA reads as TGTGCCAGCAGCTTAGCGACGGGACGAGCCAAAAACATTCAGTACTTC. It yields the protein CASSLATGRAKNIQYF.

The CDR3 bases are TGTGCCAGAGGACAGGGATTGGGGAATAGCAATCAGCCCCAGCATTTT. This gives the protein CARGQGLGNSNQPQHF. The V and J genes are TRBV21-1 and TRBJ1-5; no check of the table's D call, TRBD1, against the DNA was made. TRBV21-1 is classified as a pseudogene. The CDR3 covers 16 residues.

The chain carries TRBV13 and TRBJ2-6; TRBD1 aligns across 10 bases. Germline V gene sequence: CDR1 PRHDT, CDR2 FYEKMQ (reference sequence). With V trimmed by 6 bases and J by 2 bases, 10 bases remained unmatched. The CDR3 runs to 18 residues. The CDR3 loop is CASRKTGGTFPGANVLTF. DNA of the CDR3: TGTGCCAGCAGAAAGACAGGGGGCACTTTTCCTGGGGCCAACGTCCTGACTTTC.

V is TRBV27 and J is TRBJ1-5; D is unresolved. V dropped 6 bases and J dropped 4 bases, with 19 bases sitting between them. CDR1 MNHEY and CDR2 SMNVEV come from the germline V gene (reference sequence). The CDR3 loop spans 16 amino acids. The CDR3 region has the DNA TGTGCCAGCAGGGGGATGAAAGGAAGCCGGAATCAGCCCCAGCATTTT. It is translated as CASRGMKGSRNQPQHF.

This clone was found a few times. The chain combines TRBV15 with TRBJ2-1; no definite D call. V was pared by 8 bases and J by 8 bases, with 16 bases between. This CDR3 spans 13 amino acids. Germline CDR1 reads LNHNV; CDR2 reads YYDKDF (reference sequence). CDR3 nucleotides: TGTGCCACCGTTGGTGGGGTTAGGGATGAGCAGTTCTTC. It specifies CATVGGVRDEQFF.

The chain combines TRBV30 with TRBJ1-5; weak D call: TRBD1 (6 bases). Per the germline V gene, CDR1 is GTSNPN and CDR2 is SVGIG (reference sequence). V shed 1 base and J shed 5 bases, with 15 bases lying between them. The CDR3 totals 15 residues. CDR3 amino acids: CAWSAVQGYDQPQHF. The DNA for the CDR3 is TGTGCCTGGAGTGCCGTACAGGGCTATGATCAGCCCCAGCATTTT.

The chain recombines TRBV28 with TRBJ2-6; possibly TRBD1 for D (6 bases). The CDR3 spans 15 residues. The ends were cut back, 6 bases at V and 1 base at J, with 10 bases in the middle. The germline gives CDR1 MDHEN, CDR2 SYDVKM. CDR3 protein: CASRPQGSGANVLTF. CDR3 bases: TGTGCCAGCAGACCACAGGGTTCTGGGGCCAACGTCCTGACTTTC.

This clone was counted between two and nine times. The rearrangement joins TRBV2 to TRBJ2-5; D is ambiguous. The CDR3 is made up of 11 amino acids. Germline CDR1 reads SNHLY; CDR2 reads FYNNEI. V was trimmed by 4 bases and J by 7 bases, leaving 7 bases between them. DNA of the CDR3: TGTGCCAGCAGTGGGCTGGGGACCCAGTACTTC. Protein sequence: CASSGLGTQYF. The variable domain in full, completed from reference TRBV2 and TRBJ2-5, reads EPEVTQTPSHQVTQMGQEVILRCVPISNHLYFYWYRQILGQKVEFLVSFYNNEISEKSEIFDDQFSVERPDGSNFTLKIRSTKLEDSAMYFCASSGLGTQYFGPGTRLLVL.

This chain joins TRBV5-1 and TRBJ2-2; weak D call: TRBD2 (5 bases). CDR1 is SGHRS, CDR2 YFSETQ, per germline. V was cut by 0 bases and J by 5 bases, with 14 bases left in between. The CDR3 is made up of 16 amino acids. The CDR3 DNA reads TGCGCCAGCAGCTTGGCGCGGGCAGGCGTTACCGGGGAGCTGTTTTTT. As protein: CASSLARAGVTGELFF.

The CDR3 DNA reads as TGCAGCGTTCCCTCGCGGACTAGCGGGACTCTGGAGCAGTTCTTC. It codes for CSVPSRTSGTLEQFF. The rearrangement uses TRBV29-1 and TRBJ2-1, with TRBD2 matching 12 bases. V lost 5 bases to trimming and J lost 10 bases; unmatched junction nucleotides: 12. The germline CDR1 and CDR2 sequences are SQVTM and ANQGSEA. There are 15 residues in the CDR3.